Here is one T cell receptor (beta chain) with its context. Its antigen is as yet unknown. This specimen comes from a study of identical twins. Findings and limits, study-wide: It was out-of-frame TCR alpha sharing in monozygotic twins that models underestimated. Cross-sectional statistical analysis was relied on for the conclusions, without the same donors being followed.

TCRdb re-called the 5' RACE reads with MiXCR, one entry per CDR3 protein. The repertoire consists of 550,000 to 800,000 distinct CDR3 sequences, with 7.1% occurring once and the leading ten covering roughly 1.6%. Germline V CDR1 and CDR2: DFQATT, SNEGSKA (reference sequence). V gave up 4 bases and J gave up 1 base, with 10 bases separating them. CDR3 size: 13 residues. These data were likewise used in another study, on yellow fever vaccine responses in identical twins.

The rearrangement links TRBV20-1 to TRBJ1-1, with D perhaps matching TRBD1 (6 bases). The source of this sequence is a woman aged 18-29 years in good health. Sequencing was performed on PBMCs. Here the CDR3 reads CSAIDRRNTEAFF. The CDR3 DNA is TGCAGTGCTATCGACAGGAGGAACACTGAAGCTTTCTTT.